These T cell receptor beta chains were read from a single sample in a study of blood T cell repertoires in COVID-19. Sequencing used immunoSEQ multiplex PCR; TCRdb keeps in-frame clones, though not all of them. The repertoire holds 200,000 to 250,000 clones, with about 78% as singletons. The sample taken for sequencing was peripheral blood. Every receptor here comes from a woman between 65 and 79 years old with acute or convalescent COVID-19. Each CDR3 is given with its conserved first and last residue. Each record gives: D gene, J gene, clone size, V gene, CDR3 protein, CDR3 DNA. D genes are given only for firm matches. Clone size, where shown, is once, few, many, or a class for clones that have expanded.

NA,TRBJ1-2,NA,TRBV29-1,CSVEAVGYGYTF,TGCAGCGTTGAAGCGGTTGGCTATGGCTACACCTTC
TRBD2,TRBJ2-5,once,TRBV7-9,CASSLPGAGRDF,TGTGCCAGCAGCTTGCCCGGGGCAGGGAGGGACTTC
TRBD1,TRBJ1-4,NA,TRBV5-5,CASSRGRGTNEKLFF,TGTGCCAGCAGCAGGGGGCGCGGGACTAATGAAAAACTGTTTTTT
NA,TRBJ2-1,once,TRBV2,CASSMTWEVQYNEQFF,TGTGCCAGCAGTATGACTTGGGAGGTTCAGTACAATGAGCAGTTCTTC
TRBD2,TRBJ2-7,NA,TRBV10-1,CASSEAGAYEQYF,TGCGCCAGCAGTGAGGCGGGGGCCTACGAGCAGTACTTC
NA,TRBJ2-1,once,TRBV18,CASSPPVAVREQFF,TGTGCCAGCTCACCACCGGTGGCGGTTCGTGAGCAGTTCTTC
NA,TRBJ2-5,few,TRBV7-3,CASSLNSGVLGETQYF,TGTGCCAGCAGCTTAAACTCAGGGGTTCTGGGAGAGACCCAGTACTTC
NA,TRBJ2-1,NA,TRBV27,CASSPSGYRPQGGEQFF,TGTGCCAGCAGTCCATCGGGGTACCGACCTCAAGGAGGTGAGCAGTTCTTC
TRBD1,TRBJ1-2,NA,TRBV25-1,CASSSRTGDYGYTF,TGTGCCAGCAGTTCCCGGACAGGGGACTATGGCTACACCTTC
TRBD1,TRBJ1-3,NA,TRBV11-3,CASSSGTGEHTIYF,TGTGCCAGCAGCTCCGGGACAGGGGAACACACCATATATTTT
TRBD2,TRBJ2-5,NA,TRBV27,CASSLVGTTRTQYF,TGTGCCAGCAGTTTAGTTGGGACTACCCGGACCCAGTACTTC
TRBD2,TRBJ2-3,many,TRBV7-8,CASSLGAGGLDTQYF,TGTGCCAGCAGCTTAGGAGCGGGAGGGCTAGATACGCAGTATTTT
NA,TRBJ2-7,NA,TRBV5-1,CASSLGLVEYEQYF,TGCGCCAGCAGCTTGGGGCTAGTTGAGTACGAGCAGTACTTC
NA,TRBJ1-4,NA,TRBV18,CASSQGPGGTEKLFF,TGTGCCAGCTCACAAGGTCCGGGGGGCACTGAAAAACTGTTTTTT
NA,TRBJ2-7,once,TRBV6-5,CASSYSGGSYEQYF,TGTGCCAGCAGTTACTCAGGCGGCTCCTACGAGCAGTACTTC